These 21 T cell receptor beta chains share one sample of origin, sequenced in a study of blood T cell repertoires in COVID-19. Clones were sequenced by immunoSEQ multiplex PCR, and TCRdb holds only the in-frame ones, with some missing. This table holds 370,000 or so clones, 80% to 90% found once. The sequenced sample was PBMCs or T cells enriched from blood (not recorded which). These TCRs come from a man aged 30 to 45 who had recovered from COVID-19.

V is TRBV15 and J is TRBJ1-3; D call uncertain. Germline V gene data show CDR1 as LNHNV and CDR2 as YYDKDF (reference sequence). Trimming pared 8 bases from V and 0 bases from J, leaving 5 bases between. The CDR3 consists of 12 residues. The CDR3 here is CATSNSGNTIYF. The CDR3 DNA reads TGTGCCACCTCTAACTCTGGAAACACCATATATTTT.

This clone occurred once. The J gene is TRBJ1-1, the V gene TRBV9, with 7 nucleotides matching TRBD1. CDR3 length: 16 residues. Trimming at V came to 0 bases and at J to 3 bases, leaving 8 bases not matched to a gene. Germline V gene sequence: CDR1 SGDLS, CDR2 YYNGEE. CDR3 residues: CASSVAPDRVDTEAFF. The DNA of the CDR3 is TGTGCCAGCAGCGTAGCTCCAGACAGGGTGGACACTGAAGCTTTCTTT.

The CDR3 DNA reads as TGTGCCTGGGACAGGGAAAACACCGGGGAGCTGTTTTTT. Translation gives CAWDRENTGELFF. This chain links TRBV30 with TRBJ2-2; 7 bases match TRBD1. Germline CDR1 and CDR2: GTSNPN and SVGIG (reference sequence). The CDR3 spans 13 residues. Trimming removed 5 bases from V and 2 bases from J; junction bases left unmatched: 2.

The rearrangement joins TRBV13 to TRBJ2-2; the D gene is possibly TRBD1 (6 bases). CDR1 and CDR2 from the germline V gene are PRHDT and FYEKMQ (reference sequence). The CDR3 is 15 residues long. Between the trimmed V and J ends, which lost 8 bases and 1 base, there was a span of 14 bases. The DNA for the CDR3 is TGTGCCAGCCCCCGAGGGACACTGAACACCGGGGAGCTGTTTTTT. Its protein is CASPRGTLNTGELFF.

CDR3 region: CASSQGIQTNEKLFF. In DNA, the CDR3 is TGTGCCAGCAGTCAGGGGATCCAAACTAATGAAAAACTGTTTTTT. This chain links TRBV18 with TRBJ1-4, with a tentative D call TRBD1 (6 bases). Germline values: CDR1 KGHSH, CDR2 LQKENI. The CDR3 runs 15 residues. The V end was cut by 8 bases, the J end by 1 base, with 14 bases between.

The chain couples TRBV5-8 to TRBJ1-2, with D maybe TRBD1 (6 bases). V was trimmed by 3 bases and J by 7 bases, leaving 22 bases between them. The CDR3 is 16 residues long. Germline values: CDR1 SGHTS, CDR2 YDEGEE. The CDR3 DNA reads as TGTGCCAGCAGCTGGACTCAGACAGGTCCGAGGAGTGGCTACACCTTC. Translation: CASSWTQTGPRSGYTF.

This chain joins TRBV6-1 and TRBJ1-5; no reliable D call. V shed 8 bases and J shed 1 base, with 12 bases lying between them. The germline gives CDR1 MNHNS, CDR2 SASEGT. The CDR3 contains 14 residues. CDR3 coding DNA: TGTGCCAGCTTGTCTGGGCAGAGCAATCAGCCCCAGCATTTT. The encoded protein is CASLSGQSNQPQHF.

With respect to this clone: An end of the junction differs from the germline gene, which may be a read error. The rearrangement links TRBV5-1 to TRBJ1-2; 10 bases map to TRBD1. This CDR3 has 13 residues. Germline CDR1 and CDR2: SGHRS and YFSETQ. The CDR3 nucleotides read TGCGCCAGCAGCTTAGGGACAGGGGACGATGTTGCTTTC. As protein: CASSLGTGDDVAF.

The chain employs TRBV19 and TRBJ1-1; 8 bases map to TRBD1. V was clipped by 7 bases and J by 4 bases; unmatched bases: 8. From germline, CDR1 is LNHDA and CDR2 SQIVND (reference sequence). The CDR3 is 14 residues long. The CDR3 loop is CASTHLTGGTEAFF. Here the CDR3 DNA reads TGTGCCAGTACCCATCTTACAGGGGGCACTGAAGCTTTCTTT.

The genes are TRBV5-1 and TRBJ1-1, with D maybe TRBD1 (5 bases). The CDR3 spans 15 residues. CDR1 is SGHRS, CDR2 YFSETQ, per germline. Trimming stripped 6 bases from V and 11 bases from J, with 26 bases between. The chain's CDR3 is CASIPDGGTREGAFF. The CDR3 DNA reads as TGCGCCAGCATCCCGGACGGGGGGACGCGAGAGGGGGCTTTCTTT.

The CDR3 here is CASSPSLDRENGYTF. CDR3 DNA: TGTGCCAGCAGCCCTAGCCTGGACAGGGAGAATGGCTACACCTTC. The chain joins TRBV7-8 to TRBJ1-2; TRBD1 matches 8 bases. The CDR3 is 15 amino acids. Germline V gene sequence: CDR1 SGHVS, CDR2 FQNEAQ. V was pared by 5 bases and J by 6 bases, with 11 bases of the junction left unmatched. Drawing the rest from reference TRBV7-8 and TRBJ1-2, the complete variable domain is GAGVSQSPRYKVAKRGQDVALRCDPISGHVSLFWYQQALGQGPEFLTYFQNEAQLDKSGLPSDRFFAERPEGSVSTLKIQRTQQEDSAVYLCASSPSLDRENGYTFGSGTRLTVV.

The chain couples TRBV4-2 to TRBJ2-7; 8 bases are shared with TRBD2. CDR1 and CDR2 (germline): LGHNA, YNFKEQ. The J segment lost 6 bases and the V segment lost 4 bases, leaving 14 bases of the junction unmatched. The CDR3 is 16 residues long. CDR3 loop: CASSLGGLAGSVEQYF. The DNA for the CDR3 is TGTGCCAGCAGCCTAGGGGGTCTAGCGGGCTCGGTCGAGCAGTACTTC.

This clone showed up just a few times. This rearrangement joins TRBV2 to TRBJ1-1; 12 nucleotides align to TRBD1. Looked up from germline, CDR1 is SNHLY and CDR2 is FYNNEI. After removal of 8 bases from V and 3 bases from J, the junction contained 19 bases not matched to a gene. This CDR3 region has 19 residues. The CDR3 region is CASRILKGTGGFRHTEAFF. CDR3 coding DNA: TGTGCCAGCCGAATTCTAAAAGGGACAGGGGGCTTTCGGCACACTGAAGCTTTCTTT. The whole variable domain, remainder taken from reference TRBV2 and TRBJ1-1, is EPEVTQTPSHQVTQMGQEVILRCVPISNHLYFYWYRQILGQKVEFLVSFYNNEISEKSEIFDDQFSVERPDGSNFTLKIRSTKLEDSAMYFCASRILKGTGGFRHTEAFFGQGTRLTVV.

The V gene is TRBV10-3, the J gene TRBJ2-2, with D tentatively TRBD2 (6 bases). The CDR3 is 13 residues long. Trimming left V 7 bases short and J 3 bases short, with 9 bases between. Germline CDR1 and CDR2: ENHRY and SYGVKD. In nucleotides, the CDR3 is TGTGCCATCACTAGCGTCTACACCGGGGAGCTGTTTTTT. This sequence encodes CAITSVYTGELFF.

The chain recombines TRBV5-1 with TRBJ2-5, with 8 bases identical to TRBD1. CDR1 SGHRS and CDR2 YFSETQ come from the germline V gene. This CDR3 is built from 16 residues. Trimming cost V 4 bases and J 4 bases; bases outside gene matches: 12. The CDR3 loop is CASSVDQGAVRETQYF. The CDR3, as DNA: TGCGCCAGCAGCGTGGACCAGGGGGCTGTTCGAGAGACCCAGTACTTC.

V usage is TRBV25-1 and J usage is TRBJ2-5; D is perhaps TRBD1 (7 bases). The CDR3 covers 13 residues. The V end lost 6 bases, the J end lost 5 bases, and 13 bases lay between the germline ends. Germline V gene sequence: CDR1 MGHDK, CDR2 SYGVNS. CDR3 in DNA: TGTGCCAGCAGGGCCTCAGGGGGGGAGACCCAGTACTTC. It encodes CASRASGGETQYF.

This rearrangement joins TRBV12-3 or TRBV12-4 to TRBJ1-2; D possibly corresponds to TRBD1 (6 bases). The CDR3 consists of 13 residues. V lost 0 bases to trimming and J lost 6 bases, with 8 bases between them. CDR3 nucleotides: TGTGCCAGCAGTTTAGCCCAGGGGCATGGCTACACCTTC. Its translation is CASSLAQGHGYTF.

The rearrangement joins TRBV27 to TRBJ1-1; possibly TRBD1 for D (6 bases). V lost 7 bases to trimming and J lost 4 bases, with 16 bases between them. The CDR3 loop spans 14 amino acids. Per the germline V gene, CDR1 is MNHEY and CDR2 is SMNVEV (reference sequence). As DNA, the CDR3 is TGTGCCAGCACCAACTTAGGGGGTAGCACTGAAGCTTTCTTT. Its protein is CASTNLGGSTEAFF.

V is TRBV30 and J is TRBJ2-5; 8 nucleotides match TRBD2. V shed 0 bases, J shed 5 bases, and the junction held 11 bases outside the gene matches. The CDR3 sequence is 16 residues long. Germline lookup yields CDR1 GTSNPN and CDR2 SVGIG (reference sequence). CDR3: CAWSVPYGGAGETQYF. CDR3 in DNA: TGTGCCTGGAGTGTACCGTACGGGGGGGCGGGGGAGACCCAGTACTTC.

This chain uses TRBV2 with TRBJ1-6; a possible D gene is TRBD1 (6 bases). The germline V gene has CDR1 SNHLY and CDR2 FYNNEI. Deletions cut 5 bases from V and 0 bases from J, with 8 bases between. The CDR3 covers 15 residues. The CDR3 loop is CASSLGGSYNSPLHF. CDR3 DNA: TGTGCCAGCAGTCTAGGGGGCTCCTATAATTCACCCCTCCACTTT.

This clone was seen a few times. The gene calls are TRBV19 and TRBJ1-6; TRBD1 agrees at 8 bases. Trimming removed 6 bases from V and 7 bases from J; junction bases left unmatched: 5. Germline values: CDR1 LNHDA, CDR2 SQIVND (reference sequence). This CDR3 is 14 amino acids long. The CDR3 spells CASRGTGENSPLHF. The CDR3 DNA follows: TGTGCCAGTAGGGGGACAGGAGAAAATTCACCCCTCCACTTT.